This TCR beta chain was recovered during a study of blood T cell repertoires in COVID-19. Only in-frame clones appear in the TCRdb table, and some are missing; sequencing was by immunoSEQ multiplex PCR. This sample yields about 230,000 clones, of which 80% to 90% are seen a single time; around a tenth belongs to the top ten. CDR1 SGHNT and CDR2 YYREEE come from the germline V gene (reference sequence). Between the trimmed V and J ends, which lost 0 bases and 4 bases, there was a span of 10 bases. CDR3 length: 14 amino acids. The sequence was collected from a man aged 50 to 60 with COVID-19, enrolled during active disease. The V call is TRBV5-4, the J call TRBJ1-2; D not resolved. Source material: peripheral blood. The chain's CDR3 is CASSLDTKRYGYTF. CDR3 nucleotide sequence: TGTGCCAGCAGCTTGGACACCAAACGCTATGGCTACACCTTC.